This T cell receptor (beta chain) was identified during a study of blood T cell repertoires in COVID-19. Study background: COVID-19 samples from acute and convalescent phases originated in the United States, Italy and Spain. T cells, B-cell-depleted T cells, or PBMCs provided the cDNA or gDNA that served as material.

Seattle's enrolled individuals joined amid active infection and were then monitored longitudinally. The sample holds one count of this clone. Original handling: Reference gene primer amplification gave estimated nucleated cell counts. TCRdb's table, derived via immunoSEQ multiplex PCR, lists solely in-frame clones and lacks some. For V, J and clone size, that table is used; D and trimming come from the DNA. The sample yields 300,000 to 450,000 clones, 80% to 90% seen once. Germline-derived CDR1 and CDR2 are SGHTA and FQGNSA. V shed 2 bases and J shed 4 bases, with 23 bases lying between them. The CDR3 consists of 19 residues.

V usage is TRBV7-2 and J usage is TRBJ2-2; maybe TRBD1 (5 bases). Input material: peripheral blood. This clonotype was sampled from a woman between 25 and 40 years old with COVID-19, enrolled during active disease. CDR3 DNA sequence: TGTGCCAGCAGCTTAACGGTTATAGGGGCAGGGCCGGGCACCGGGGAGCTGTTTTTT. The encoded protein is CASSLTVIGAGPGTGELFF.